This T cell receptor beta chain comes out of a study of blood T cell repertoires in COVID-19. Study background: Collection of acute and convalescent COVID-19 samples took place in the United States, Italy and Spain. PBMCs, B-cell-depleted T cells, or T cells were the source of the cDNA or gDNA that made up the material.

The CDR3 length is 15 residues. Germline CDR1 and CDR2: KGHSH and LQKENI. V trimming: 4 bases; J trimming: 0 bases; junction bases outside the gene matches: 5. Per the study methods: From reference gene primer amplification, estimates of nucleated cell counts were derived. Only in-frame clones appear in the TCRdb table, and some are missing; sequencing was by immunoSEQ multiplex PCR. V and J calls and clone size are those listed in that table; D and trimming were worked out from the DNA. The sample has about 61,000 clones; more than 70% are singletons. This clone occurred once. Sequencing input: peripheral blood. The TCR was taken from a woman aged 50 to 65 with active or convalescent COVID-19. J is TRBJ1-1 and V is TRBV18, with 7 bases lining up with TRBD1. The CDR3 DNA is TGTGCCAGCTCACACGGACAGGTTATGAACACTGAAGCTTTCTTT. It yields the protein CASSHGQVMNTEAFF.